The 22 T cell receptor beta chains in this list originate from one sample, sequenced in a study of blood T cells in healthy people across ages. Together with a sample-barcoded 5' primer, a J-beta primer mix was included in a second PCR lasting about 6 to 11 cycles. TCRdb re-called the 5' RACE reads through MiXCR, storing one row per CDR3 protein. This sample has around 1,100,000 distinct CDR3 sequences, with around two fifths found just once. Sequenced: blood. The origin of the receptors is a man aged 18-30 years in good health.

This rearrangement joins TRBV10-3 to TRBJ2-1; tentatively, D is TRBD2 (5 bases). CDR1 and CDR2 from the germline V gene are ENHRY and SYGVKD. The CDR3 covers 11 residues. V shed 10 bases and J shed 5 bases, with 9 bases lying between them. In DNA form, the CDR3 reads TGTGCCACCCTGGAGGACAATGAGCAGTTCTTC. It translates to CATLEDNEQFF.

This clonotype showed up many times. The chain joins TRBV29-1 to TRBJ2-1; D remains ambiguous. This CDR3 spans 13 amino acids. The V end lost 6 bases, the J end lost 1 base, and 10 bases lay between the germline ends. Germline V gene lookup returns CDR1 SQVTM and CDR2 ANQGSEA. CDR3 in amino acids: CSVVMFSYNEQFF. The CDR3 region has the DNA TGCAGCGTAGTAATGTTTTCCTACAATGAGCAGTTCTTC.

This clonotype came up many times. The rearrangement uses TRBV27 and TRBJ1-1; D is ambiguous. Germline CDR1 reads MNHEY; CDR2 reads SMNVEV (reference sequence). The V end was cut by 0 bases, the J end by 1 base, with 3 bases between. The CDR3 runs to 13 residues. CDR3: CASSLSTNTEAFF. Here the CDR3 DNA reads TGTGCCAGCAGTTTATCCACGAACACTGAAGCTTTCTTT.

This clonotype was detected a few times. The chain uses TRBV29-1 and TRBJ1-1; TRBD1 agrees at 7 bases. The CDR3 length is 12 residues. From germline, CDR1 is SQVTM and CDR2 ANQGSEA. Trimming removed 7 bases from V and 3 bases from J; junction bases left unmatched: 5. The CDR3 loop is CSAPGQYTEAFF. In nucleotides, the CDR3 is TGCAGCGCCCCGGGACAGTACACTGAAGCTTTCTTT. The full variable domain, with the rest looked up from reference TRBV29-1 and TRBJ1-1, is SAVISQKPSRDICQRGTSLTIQCQVDSQVTMMFWYRQQPGQSLTLIATANQGSEATYESGFVIDKFPISRPNLTFSTLTVSNMSPEDSSIYLCSAPGQYTEAFFGQGTRLTVV.

The chain employs TRBV25-1 and TRBJ1-4; D is unresolved. The CDR3 has 12 residues. Germline CDR1 and CDR2: MGHDK and SYGVNS. The V and J ends lost 7 bases and 4 bases respectively, with 7 bases between them. Here the CDR3 DNA reads TGTGCCAGCACCAAGAGTAATGAAAAACTGTTTTTT. Translating gives CASTKSNEKLFF.

This sequence joins TRBV21-1 and TRBJ1-1. TRBV21-1 represents a pseudogene. The CDR3 loop spans 16 amino acids. The CDR3 sequence is CASSKAGDPVDTEAFF. Written as DNA, the CDR3 is TGTGCCAGCAGCAAAGCTGGGGATCCGGTGGACACTGAAGCTTTCTTT.

The J gene is TRBJ2-7, the V gene TRBV21-1; the table calls TRBD1, which could not be checked here. TRBV21-1 is annotated as a pseudogene. The CDR3 is 17 amino acids. Here the CDR3 reads CASSSVLRDRVSYEQYF. The CDR3 nucleotides read TGTGCCAGCAGCTCCGTGCTCCGGGACAGGGTCTCCTACGAGCAGTACTTC.

This clonotype appeared a few times. The V gene is TRBV3-1, the J gene TRBJ2-1, with TRBD2 matching over 9 bases. This CDR3 comprises 18 residues. From germline, CDR1 is LGHDT and CDR2 YNNKEL (reference sequence). Losses at the gene ends were 1 base for V and 2 bases for J; bases not matched to a gene: 9. CDR3 coding DNA: TGTGCCAGCAGCCAAGGTACAGGCGGGGGGGCCACCTACAATGAGCAGTTCTTC. It yields the protein CASSQGTGGGATYNEQFF.

This clonotype appeared many times. The chain links TRBV12-3 or TRBV12-4 to TRBJ2-3; D remains unclear. This CDR3 region has 16 residues. The ends were cut back, 4 bases at V and 0 bases at J, with 14 bases in the middle. The DNA for the CDR3 is TGTGCCAGCAGTTGGGGTCGACGGGCTAGCACAGATACGCAGTATTTT. Encoded protein: CASSWGRRASTDTQYF.

The rearrangement uses TRBV7-2 and TRBJ2-3; D tentatively reads TRBD1 or TRBD2 (5 bases each). The CDR3 is 13 amino acids. V shed 3 bases and J shed 10 bases, with 14 bases lying between them. Per germline, CDR1 SGHTA and CDR2 FQGNSA. CDR3 bases: TGTGCCAGCAGCTTCCGATCAGGGAGTCCGCAGTATTTT. It yields the protein CASSFRSGSPQYF.

Only a few counts were recorded for this clonotype. The chain carries TRBV12-3 or TRBV12-4 and TRBJ2-4, with D tentatively TRBD2 (5 bases). The end of the DNA is better explained by TRBJ2-7, so the J call may be wrong. CDR3 length: 12 amino acids. This CDR3 reads CASNLDGGEQYF. The DNA of the CDR3 is TGTGCCAGCAACCTGGACGGAGGCGAGCAGTACTTC.

As DNA, the CDR3 is TGTGCCAGCAGTCCCGGGACTACTGGTGAGCAGTTCTTC. Protein product: CASSPGTTGEQFF. The rearrangement links TRBV12-3 or TRBV12-4 to TRBJ2-1, with 7 bases lining up with TRBD2. CDR3 size: 13 residues. With V trimmed by 5 bases and J by 9 bases, 7 bases remained unmatched.

There are many counts of this clonotype. This chain links TRBV5-1 with TRBJ1-2, with D possibly TRBD1 on 5 matching bases. The CDR3 is 14 amino acids. Trimming pared 3 bases from V and 1 base from J, leaving 10 bases between. The germline CDR1 and CDR2 sequences are SGHRS and YFSETQ. The CDR3 DNA reads TGCGCCAGCAGCTCCCGGGACGGTAACTATGGCTACACCTTC. Translating gives CASSSRDGNYGYTF.

V usage is TRBV13 and J usage is TRBJ1-4, with no clear D. V lost 5 bases and J 4 bases, leaving 14 bases between the germline ends. The CDR3 is made up of 15 amino acids. Germline CDR1 and CDR2: PRHDT and FYEKMQ (reference sequence). The CDR3 protein is CASSLGRMSNEKLFF. The CDR3 region has the DNA TGTGCCAGCAGCCTTGGACGGATGAGTAATGAAAAACTGTTTTTT. The variable domain in full, with the rest retrieved from reference TRBV13 and TRBJ1-4, is AAGVIQSPRHLIKEKRETATLKCYPIPRHDTVYWYQQGPGQDPQFLISFYEKMQSDKGSIPDRFSAQQFSDYHSELNMSSLELGDSALYFCASSLGRMSNEKLFFGSGTQLSVL.

This sequence joins TRBV7-3 and TRBJ2-1; possibly TRBD1 for D (6 bases). Germline lookup yields CDR1 SGHTA and CDR2 FQGTGA. The CDR3 extends over 16 amino acids. The ends were cut back, 0 bases at V and 4 bases at J, with 13 bases in the middle. CDR3 sequence: CASSLTSTGLYNEQFF. The CDR3 region has the DNA TGTGCCAGCAGCTTAACTTCTACAGGGTTGTACAATGAGCAGTTCTTC.

This clonotype has more than one count but fewer than ten. This sequence joins TRBV7-9 and TRBJ1-1; D unresolved. Germline V CDR1 and CDR2: SEHNR, FQNEAQ (reference sequence). The V gene lost 1 base and the J gene lost 1 base, with 10 bases spanning the gap. CDR3 length: 15 amino acids. The CDR3 nucleotides are TGTGCCAGCAGCTTAGTAACAGCTAAGAACACTGAAGCTTTCTTT. This sequence encodes CASSLVTAKNTEAFF.

The chain uses TRBV10-3 and TRBJ2-7; no firm D call. CDR1 is ENHRY and CDR2 is SYGVKD in the germline V gene. This CDR3 has 14 amino acids. V dropped 8 bases and J dropped 6 bases, with 20 bases sitting between them. CDR3 residues: CAIGKASRIVEQYF. CDR3 nucleotides: TGTGCCATCGGGAAGGCCTCCAGGATCGTCGAGCAGTACTTC.

The chain couples TRBV12-3 or TRBV12-4 to TRBJ1-2; D remains ambiguous. The CDR3 length is 13 residues. The V and J ends lost 0 bases and 7 bases respectively, with 9 bases between them. In DNA, the CDR3 is TGTGCCAGCAGTTTAGCGGCGGGCCGTGGCTACACCTTC. Translation gives CASSLAAGRGYTF.

The chain employs TRBV5-4 and TRBJ1-1; D is ambiguous. Trimming left V 3 bases short and J 1 base short, with 13 bases between. Germline loops: CDR1 SGHNT, CDR2 YYREEE (reference sequence). This CDR3 spans 15 amino acids. CDR3 nucleotides: TGTGCCAGCAGCTGGGGTTTGGAAGCGAACACTGAAGCTTTCTTT. As protein: CASSWGLEANTEAFF. Complete variable domain (other parts from reference TRBV5-4 and TRBJ1-1): ETGVTQSPTHLIKTRGQQVTLRCSSQSGHNTVSWYQQALGQGPQFIFQYYREEENGRGNFPPRFSGLQFPNYSSELNVNALELDDSALYLCASSWGLEANTEAFFGQGTRLTVV.

This clonotype has at least ten counts. V is TRBV5-1 and J is TRBJ2-1, with unresolved D. This CDR3 region has 12 residues. Germline CDR1 reads SGHRS; CDR2 reads YFSETQ. Trimming cost V 4 bases and J 4 bases, with 6 bases left between them. CDR3 amino acids: CASSRSYNEQFF. CDR3 in DNA: TGCGCCAGCAGCCGGAGTTACAATGAGCAGTTCTTC.

The rearrangement joins TRBV6-2 or TRBV6-3 to TRBJ1-6, with D perhaps TRBD1 (5 bases). Germline lookup yields CDR1 MNHEY and CDR2 SVGEGT. Trimming removed 5 bases from V and 5 bases from J, with 13 bases in between. CDR3 length equals 15 residues. The CDR3 nucleotides are TGTGCCAGCAGTGGACGACAGCAAAATAATTCACCCCTCCACTTT. It is translated as CASSGRQQNNSPLHF.

V usage is TRBV7-9 and J usage is TRBJ1-1; a weak D match, TRBD1 (6 bases). Trimming took 4 bases from V and 7 from J, leaving 16 bases between them. Germline V lookup: CDR1 SEHNR, CDR2 FQNEAQ (reference sequence). CDR3 length: 14 residues. CDR3 sequence (DNA): TGTGCCAGCAGCTCACGGACAGAAGGGATTGAAGCTTTCTTT. Translating gives CASSSRTEGIEAFF.